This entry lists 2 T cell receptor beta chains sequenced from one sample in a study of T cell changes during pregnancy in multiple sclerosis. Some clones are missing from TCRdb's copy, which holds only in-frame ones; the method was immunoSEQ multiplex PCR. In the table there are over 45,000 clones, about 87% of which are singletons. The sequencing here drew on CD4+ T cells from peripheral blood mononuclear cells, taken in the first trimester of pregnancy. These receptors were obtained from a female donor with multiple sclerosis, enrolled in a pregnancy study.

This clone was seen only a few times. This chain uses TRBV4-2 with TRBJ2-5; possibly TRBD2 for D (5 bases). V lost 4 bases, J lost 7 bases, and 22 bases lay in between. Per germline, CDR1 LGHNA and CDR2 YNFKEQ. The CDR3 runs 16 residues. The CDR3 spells CASSPPSEAACGTQYF. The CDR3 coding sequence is TGTGCCAGCAGCCCTCCTTCGGAAGCGGCCTGCGGGACCCAGTACTTC.

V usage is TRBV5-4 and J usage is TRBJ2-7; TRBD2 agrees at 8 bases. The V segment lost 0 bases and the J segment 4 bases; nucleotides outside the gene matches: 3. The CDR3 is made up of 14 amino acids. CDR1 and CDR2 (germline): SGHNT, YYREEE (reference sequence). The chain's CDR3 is CASSLERESYEQYF. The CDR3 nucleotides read TGTGCCAGCAGCTTGGAGCGGGAGAGTTACGAGCAGTACTTC.